These 30 T cell receptor beta chains were sequenced from one sample in a study of shared clonotypes between healthy human individuals. Only in-frame clones appear in the TCRdb table, and some are missing; sequencing was by immunoSEQ multiplex PCR. The sample has fewer than 3 million clones, about nine tenths seen once; the top ten hold about 0.36%. Sequencing used naive CD4+ T cells from PBMCs. Subset defined: CD45RA+ positively selected. The receptors here all came from a man aged 18 to 29 in good health. Some clones in this sample may be carry-over from other donors' samples.

The table lists this clone with a count of one. The genes are TRBV27 and TRBJ1-1, with a possible D match to TRBD1 (5 bases). The germline V gene has CDR1 MNHEY and CDR2 SMNVEV (reference sequence). V dropped 5 bases and J dropped 10 bases, with 17 bases sitting between them. The CDR3 extends over 13 amino acids. The chain's CDR3 is CASSGPGRPPAFF. CDR3 nucleotide sequence: TGTGCCAGCAGTGGCCCGGGACGGCCTCCAGCTTTCTTT.

The chain joins TRBV5-1 to TRBJ1-1, with TRBD1 identical over 10 bases. V lost 0 bases, J lost 3 bases, and 5 bases stayed unmatched. The germline V gene has CDR1 SGHRS and CDR2 YFSETQ. The CDR3 extends over 16 amino acids. The CDR3 sequence is CASSLVGDRGYTEAFF. CDR3 nucleotide sequence: TGCGCCAGCAGCTTGGTGGGGGACAGGGGTTACACTGAAGCTTTCTTT.

The chain recombines TRBV19 with TRBJ2-5; D may correspond to TRBD1 or TRBD2 (5 bases each). Germline-derived CDR1 and CDR2 are LNHDA and SQIVND (reference sequence). V dropped 5 bases and J dropped 1 base, with 20 bases sitting between them. This CDR3 has 17 amino acids. Here the CDR3 reads CASSPIRGGNSQETQYF. The CDR3 DNA is TGTGCCAGTAGTCCCATACGTGGGGGAAATAGCCAAGAGACCCAGTACTTC.

Worth noting for this clone: One end of the junction varies from germline; a read error may be responsible. This chain links TRBV27 with TRBJ2-4; TRBD1 might be the D (6 bases). The CDR3 spans 11 residues. Germline CDR1 MNHEY, CDR2 SMNVEV (reference sequence). The CDR3 DNA is TGTGCCAGCATTGCACCGGGACACGTTCATTTC. Its translation is CASIAPGHVHF.

The chain is built from TRBV11-2 and TRBJ2-7; D is perhaps TRBD1 or TRBD2 (5 bases each). Deletions cut 5 bases from V and 3 bases from J, with 17 bases between. CDR1 and CDR2 (germline): SGHAT, FQNNGV. The CDR3 length is 15 residues. The CDR3 loop is CASSPGGGRYYEQYF. CDR3 coding DNA: TGTGCCAGCAGCCCCGGTGGGGGTAGGTACTACGAGCAGTACTTC.

This sequence joins TRBV11-3 and TRBJ2-1, with D maybe TRBD1 (6 bases). CDR3 length: 15 amino acids. Germline V gene lookup returns CDR1 SGHNT and CDR2 YENEEA. V gave up 1 base and J gave up 7 bases, with 14 bases separating them. CDR3 in amino acids: CASSLGEGTKNEQFF. The CDR3 DNA reads as TGTGCCAGCAGCTTAGGCGAGGGGACAAAAAATGAGCAGTTCTTC.

The gene calls are TRBV7-9 and TRBJ1-1; perhaps TRBD1 as D (5 bases). Germline lookup yields CDR1 SEHNR and CDR2 FQNEAQ (reference sequence). This CDR3 has 15 residues. V dropped 5 bases and J dropped 0 bases, with 13 bases sitting between them. The CDR3 is CASSPRDLMNTEAFF. CDR3 nucleotide sequence: TGTGCCAGCAGCCCCAGGGATCTGATGAACACTGAAGCTTTCTTT. The full variable domain, rest sourced from reference TRBV7-9 and TRBJ1-1, is DTGVSQNPRHKITKRGQNVTFRCDPISEHNRLYWYRQTLGQGPEFLTYFQNEAQLEKSRLLSDRFSAERPKGSFSTLEIQRTEQGDSAMYLCASSPRDLMNTEAFFGQGTRLTVV.

A note on this clone: Other DNA sequences in this specimen translate into the identical CDR3. The chain employs TRBV4-2 and TRBJ1-5, with D tentatively TRBD1 (5 bases). The CDR3 spans 16 residues. V was cut by 0 bases and J by 2 bases, with 11 bases left in between. Looked up from germline, CDR1 is LGHNA and CDR2 is YNFKEQ. The CDR3 region is CASSQEARAGNQPQHF. The CDR3 region has the DNA TGTGCCAGCAGCCAAGAAGCCAGGGCAGGCAATCAGCCCCAGCATTTT.

The chain joins TRBV7-2 to TRBJ2-3; D is ambiguous. From germline, CDR1 is SGHTA and CDR2 FQGNSA. Trimming pared 1 base from V and 0 bases from J, leaving 11 bases between. This CDR3 contains 16 residues. The chain's CDR3 is CASSLVSSVSTDTQYF. As DNA, the CDR3 is TGTGCCAGCAGCTTAGTATCGAGCGTAAGCACAGATACGCAGTATTTT.

In the case of this clone: The junction shows a germline mismatch at one end, possibly a read error. The chain couples TRBV30 to TRBJ2-7; 12 bases align to TRBD1. CDR3 length equals 13 residues. Germline CDR1 GTSNPN, CDR2 SVGIG (reference sequence). For the CDR3, the DNA is TGTGCCTGGAGGGAACCGGGACAGGGGGCCATCGACTTC. Its protein is CAWREPGQGAIDF.

This clone has only a few counts. The CDR3 protein is CASSKSSGELFF. The CDR3 DNA is TGTGCCAGCAGCAAGTCGTCCGGGGAGCTGTTTTTT. The chain has TRBV5-6 and TRBJ2-2; D not resolved. V was clipped by 4 bases and J by 6 bases, with 7 bases between them. CDR1 SGHDT and CDR2 YYEEEE come from the germline V gene. CDR3 length: 12 residues. Filled out from reference TRBV5-6 and TRBJ2-2, the complete variable domain reads DAGVTQSPTHLIKTRGQQVTLRCSPKSGHDTVSWYQQALGQGPQFIFQYYEEEERQRGNFPDRFSGHQFPNYSSELNVNALLLGDSALYLCASSKSSGELFFGEGSRLTVL.

This chain joins TRBV6-6 and TRBJ1-2; 9 positions agree with TRBD1. The ends lost 5 bases at V and 3 bases at J; junction bases unmatched: 10. This CDR3 comprises 16 residues. Germline CDR1 is MNHNY and CDR2 is SVGAGI (reference sequence). CDR3 sequence reads: CASSPIQGARDYGYTF. DNA for the CDR3: TGTGCCAGCAGTCCTATACAGGGGGCGCGGGACTATGGCTACACCTTC.

V is TRBV5-5 and J is TRBJ2-4, with D perhaps TRBD1 (5 bases). Germline V lookup: CDR1 SGHKS, CDR2 YYEKEE (reference sequence). With 0 bases removed from V and 0 bases from J, the gap between germline ends came to 13 bases. The CDR3 loop spans 17 amino acids. CDR3 coding DNA: TGTGCCAGCAGCTTGGTGGGGCTAACTCTAGCCAAAAACATTCAGTACTTC. Protein product: CASSLVGLTLAKNIQYF.

The chain combines TRBV4-1 with TRBJ2-7, with D perhaps assigned TRBD1 or TRBD2 (5 bases each). V shed 0 bases and J shed 2 bases, with 14 bases lying between them. The CDR3 loop spans 16 amino acids. The germline gives CDR1 MGHRA, CDR2 YSYEKL. CDR3 sequence (DNA): TGCGCCAGCAGCCAAGATCCCGGGGCGTACACCTACGAGCAGTACTTC. It yields the protein CASSQDPGAYTYEQYF.

The chain recombines TRBV5-8 with TRBJ2-5; D possibly corresponds to TRBD2 (6 bases). Trimming took off 4 bases at V and 5 bases at J, with 15 bases between the two ends. CDR3 length: 14 residues. Germline V gene lookup returns CDR1 SGHTS and CDR2 YDEGEE. The CDR3 loop reads CASSPVGGTETQYF. The DNA for the CDR3 is TGTGCCAGCAGCCCGGTCGGGGGAACGGAGACCCAGTACTTC.

The rearrangement links TRBV28 to TRBJ1-5; no reliable D call. This CDR3 contains 12 residues. V shed 11 bases and J shed 4 bases, with 12 bases lying between them. Germline V gene sequence: CDR1 MDHEN, CDR2 SYDVKM. CDR3 residues: CASLRSNQPQHF. CDR3 bases: TGTGCCTCTCTACGGTCGAATCAGCCCCAGCATTTT.

The chain combines TRBV28 with TRBJ1-4; no definite D call. This CDR3 spans 14 amino acids. V was trimmed by 1 base and J by 8 bases, leaving 11 bases between them. Per germline, CDR1 MDHEN and CDR2 SYDVKM. The CDR3 DNA is TGTGCCAGCAGTTTATTCCTCTCCGCCGAAAAACTGTTTTTT. Its protein product is CASSLFLSAEKLFF.

This chain links TRBV29-1 with TRBJ2-1, with TRBD2 identical over 11 bases. CDR1 SQVTM and CDR2 ANQGSEA come from the germline V gene. This CDR3 region has 15 residues. J lost 0 bases, V lost 7 bases, and 5 bases had no gene match. CDR3 amino acids: CSARLAGSSYNEQFF. As DNA, the CDR3 is TGCAGCGCTAGACTAGCGGGAAGCTCCTACAATGAGCAGTTCTTC.

J is TRBJ2-7 and V is TRBV21-1; the table names TRBD1, a call not compared with the DNA. TRBV21-1 is classified as a pseudogene. The CDR3 covers 14 residues. The DNA of the CDR3 is TGTGCCAGCAGCAAAGTGGGCAGGACCTACGAGCAGTACTTC. Translated: CASSKVGRTYEQYF.

The V call is TRBV28, the J call TRBJ2-1; perhaps TRBD1 as D (7 bases). The CDR3 sequence is 15 residues long. Trimming stripped 2 bases from V and 7 bases from J, with 15 bases between. The germline gives CDR1 MDHEN, CDR2 SYDVKM. The CDR3 DNA reads as TGTGCCAGCAGTTTAGGGCAGGGGGGACAGAATGAGCAGTTCTTC. It specifies CASSLGQGGQNEQFF.

V usage is TRBV9 and J usage is TRBJ1-1, with TRBD1 matching 8 bases. This CDR3 region has 16 residues. Looked up from germline, CDR1 is SGDLS and CDR2 is YYNGEE. V was clipped by 0 bases and J by 3 bases; unmatched bases: 7. DNA of the CDR3: TGTGCCAGCAGCGTAGGTCTCACGACAGGGGACACTGAAGCTTTCTTT. Its translation: CASSVGLTTGDTEAFF.

The V gene is TRBV25-1, the J gene TRBJ1-4; D remains unclear. Germline-derived CDR1 and CDR2 are MGHDK and SYGVNS. This CDR3 contains 13 residues. The V and J ends lost 10 bases and 8 bases respectively, with 17 bases between them. Here the CDR3 DNA reads TGTGCCACCGCGACCGATCAAGAGGAAAAACTGTTTTTT. Amino acids: CATATDQEEKLFF.

The chain joins TRBV4-1 to TRBJ2-3; D tentatively reads TRBD1 or TRBD2 (5 bases each). The germline V and J ends were trimmed by 2 bases and 0 bases, with 30 bases remaining between them. This CDR3 is built from 22 residues. Germline lookup yields CDR1 MGHRA and CDR2 YSYEKL. The CDR3 nucleotides are TGCGCCAGCAGCCAAACGATCCGTATCGGGCCTAGGGGACCTAAAAGCACAGATACGCAGTATTTT. Translating it yields CASSQTIRIGPRGPKSTDTQYF.

Only one count was recorded for this clone. This chain uses TRBV4-1 with TRBJ2-7; a weak D match, TRBD1 (5 bases). Trimming took off 0 bases at V and 3 bases at J, with 12 bases between the two ends. This CDR3 contains 15 residues. CDR1 MGHRA and CDR2 YSYEKL come from the germline V gene. This CDR3 is CASSQDRLGHYEQYF. The CDR3, as DNA: TGCGCCAGCAGCCAAGATCGGTTGGGGCACTACGAGCAGTACTTC.

This clone was observed a handful of times. The V and J genes are TRBV6-5 and TRBJ2-7; the D gene is possibly TRBD1 (6 bases). V was shortened by 11 bases and J by 2 bases, with 16 bases between the two germline ends. This CDR3 spans 13 amino acids. Germline V gene lookup returns CDR1 MNHEY and CDR2 SVGAGI. The CDR3 reads CAVAGGGPYEQYF. The CDR3, as DNA: TGTGCCGTTGCTGGGGGCGGTCCCTACGAGCAGTACTTC.

The V gene is TRBV5-1, the J gene TRBJ2-7, with 11 bases that match TRBD2. Germline CDR1 is SGHRS and CDR2 is YFSETQ. Trimming at V came to 3 bases and at J to 0 bases, leaving 8 bases not matched to a gene. The length of the CDR3 is 17 residues. CDR3 loop: CASSWGGGTSGSYEQYF. DNA of the CDR3: TGCGCCAGCAGCTGGGGAGGGGGGACTAGCGGCTCCTACGAGCAGTACTTC.

V usage is TRBV18 and J usage is TRBJ1-4; weak D call: TRBD1 (5 bases). This CDR3 comprises 13 residues. Looked up from germline, CDR1 is KGHSH and CDR2 is LQKENI. The V and J ends lost 2 bases and 6 bases respectively, with 7 bases between them. CDR3 residues: CASSPTRDEKLFF. CDR3 sequence (DNA): TGTGCCAGCTCACCAACCAGGGATGAAAAACTGTTTTTT.

J is TRBJ2-7 and V is TRBV15; D possibly corresponds to TRBD2 (6 bases). Trimming took off 5 bases at V and 2 bases at J, with 13 bases between the two ends. In germline, CDR1 is LNHNV, CDR2 YYDKDF (reference sequence). This CDR3 spans 14 amino acids. CDR3 loop: CATSPVLAAYEQYF. The CDR3 nucleotides read TGTGCCACCAGCCCCGTACTAGCTGCCTACGAGCAGTACTTC.

This clone was found a few times. CDR3: CASSHLNDKYTEAFF. The CDR3 nucleotides are TGTGCCAGCAGCCACCTCAACGACAAGTACACTGAAGCTTTCTTT. The chain couples TRBV14 to TRBJ1-1; no firm D call. The CDR3 totals 15 residues. Germline V gene sequence: CDR1 SGHDN, CDR2 FVKESK. Trimming shortened V by 3 bases and J by 3 bases, and 14 bases separated the two germline ends.

The rearrangement uses TRBV18 and TRBJ1-4, with D possibly being TRBD1 (5 bases). The V gene's germline CDR1 is KGHSH and CDR2 LQKENI. The CDR3 has 14 amino acids. V was clipped by 6 bases and J by 8 bases, with 16 bases between them. Here the CDR3 DNA reads TGTGCCAGCTCCCTCAACCGGGACGTAGAAAAACTGTTTTTT. This encodes CASSLNRDVEKLFF.